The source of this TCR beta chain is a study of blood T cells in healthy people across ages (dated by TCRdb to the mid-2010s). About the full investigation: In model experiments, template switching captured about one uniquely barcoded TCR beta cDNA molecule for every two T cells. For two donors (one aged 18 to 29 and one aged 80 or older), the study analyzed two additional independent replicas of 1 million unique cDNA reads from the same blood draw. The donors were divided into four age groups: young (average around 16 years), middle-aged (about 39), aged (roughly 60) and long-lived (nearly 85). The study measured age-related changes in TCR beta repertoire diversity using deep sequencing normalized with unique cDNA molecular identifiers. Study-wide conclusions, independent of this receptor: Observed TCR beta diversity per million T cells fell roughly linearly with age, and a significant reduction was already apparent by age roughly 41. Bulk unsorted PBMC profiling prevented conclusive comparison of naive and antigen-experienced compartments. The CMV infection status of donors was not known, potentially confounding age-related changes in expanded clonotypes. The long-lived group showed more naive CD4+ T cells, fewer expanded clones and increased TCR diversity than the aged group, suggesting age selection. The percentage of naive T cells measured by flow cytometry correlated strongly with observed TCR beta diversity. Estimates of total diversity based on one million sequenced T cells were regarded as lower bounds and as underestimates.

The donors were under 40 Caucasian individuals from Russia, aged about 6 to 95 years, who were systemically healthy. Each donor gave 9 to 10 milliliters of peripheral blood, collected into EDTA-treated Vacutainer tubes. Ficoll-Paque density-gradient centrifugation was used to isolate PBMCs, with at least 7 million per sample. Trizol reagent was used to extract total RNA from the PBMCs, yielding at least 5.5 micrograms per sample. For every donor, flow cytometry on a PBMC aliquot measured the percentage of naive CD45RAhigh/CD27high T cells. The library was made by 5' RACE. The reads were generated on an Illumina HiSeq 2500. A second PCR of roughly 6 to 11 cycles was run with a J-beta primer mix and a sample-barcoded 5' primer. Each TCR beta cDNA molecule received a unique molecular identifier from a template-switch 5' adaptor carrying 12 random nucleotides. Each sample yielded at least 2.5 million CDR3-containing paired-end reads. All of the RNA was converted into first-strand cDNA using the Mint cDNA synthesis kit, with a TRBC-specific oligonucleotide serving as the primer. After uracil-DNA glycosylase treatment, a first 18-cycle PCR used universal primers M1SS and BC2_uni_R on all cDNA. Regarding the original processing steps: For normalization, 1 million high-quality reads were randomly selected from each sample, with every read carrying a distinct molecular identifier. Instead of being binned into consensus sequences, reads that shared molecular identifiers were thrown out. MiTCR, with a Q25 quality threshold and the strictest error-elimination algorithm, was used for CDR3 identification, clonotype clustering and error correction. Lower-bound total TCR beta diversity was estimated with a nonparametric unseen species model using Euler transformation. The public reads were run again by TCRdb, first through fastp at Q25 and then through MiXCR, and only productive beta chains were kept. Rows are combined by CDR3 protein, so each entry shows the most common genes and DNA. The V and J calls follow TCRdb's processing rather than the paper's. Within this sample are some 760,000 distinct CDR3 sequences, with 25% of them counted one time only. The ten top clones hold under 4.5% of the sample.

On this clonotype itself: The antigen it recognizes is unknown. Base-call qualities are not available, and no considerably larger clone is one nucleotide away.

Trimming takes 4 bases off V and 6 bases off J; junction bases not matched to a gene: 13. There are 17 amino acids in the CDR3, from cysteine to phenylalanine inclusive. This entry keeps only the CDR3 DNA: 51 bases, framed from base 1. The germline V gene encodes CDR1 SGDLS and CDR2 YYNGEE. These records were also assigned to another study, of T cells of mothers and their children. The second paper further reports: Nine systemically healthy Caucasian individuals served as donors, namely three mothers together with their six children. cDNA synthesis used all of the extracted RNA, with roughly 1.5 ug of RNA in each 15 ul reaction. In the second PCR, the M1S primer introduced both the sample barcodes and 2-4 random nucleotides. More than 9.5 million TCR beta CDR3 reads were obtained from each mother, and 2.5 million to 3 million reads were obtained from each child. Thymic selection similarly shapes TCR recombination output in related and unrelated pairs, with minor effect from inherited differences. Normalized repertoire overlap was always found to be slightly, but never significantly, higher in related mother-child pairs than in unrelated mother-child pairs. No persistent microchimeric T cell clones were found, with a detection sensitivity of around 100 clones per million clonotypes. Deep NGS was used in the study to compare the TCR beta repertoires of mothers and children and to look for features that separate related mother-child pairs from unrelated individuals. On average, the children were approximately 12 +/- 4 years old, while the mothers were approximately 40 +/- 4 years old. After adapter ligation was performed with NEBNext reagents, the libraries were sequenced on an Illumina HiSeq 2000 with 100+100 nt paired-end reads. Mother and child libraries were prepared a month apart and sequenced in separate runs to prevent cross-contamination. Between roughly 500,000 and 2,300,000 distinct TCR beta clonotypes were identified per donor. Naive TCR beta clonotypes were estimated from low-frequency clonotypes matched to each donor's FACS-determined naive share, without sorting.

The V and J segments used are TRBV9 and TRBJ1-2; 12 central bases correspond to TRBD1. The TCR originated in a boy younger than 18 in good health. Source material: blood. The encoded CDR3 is CASSPWDRGLPGNGYTF. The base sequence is TGTGCCAGCAGCCCCTGGGACAGGGGGCTACCGGGTAATGGCTACACCTTC.